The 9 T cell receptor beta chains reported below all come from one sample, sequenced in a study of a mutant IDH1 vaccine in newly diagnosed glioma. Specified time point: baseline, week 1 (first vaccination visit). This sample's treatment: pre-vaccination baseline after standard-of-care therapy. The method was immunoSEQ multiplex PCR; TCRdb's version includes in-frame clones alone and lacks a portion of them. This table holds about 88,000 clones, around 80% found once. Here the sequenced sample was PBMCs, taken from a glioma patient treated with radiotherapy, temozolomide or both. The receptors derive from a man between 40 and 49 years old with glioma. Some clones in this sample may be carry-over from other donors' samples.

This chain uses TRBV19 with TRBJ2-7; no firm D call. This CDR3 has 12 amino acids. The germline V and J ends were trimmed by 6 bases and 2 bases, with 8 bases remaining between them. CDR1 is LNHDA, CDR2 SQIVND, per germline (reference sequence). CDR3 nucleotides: TGTGCCAGTAGCAGAGGAACCTACGAGCAGTACTTC. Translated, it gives CASSRGTYEQYF.

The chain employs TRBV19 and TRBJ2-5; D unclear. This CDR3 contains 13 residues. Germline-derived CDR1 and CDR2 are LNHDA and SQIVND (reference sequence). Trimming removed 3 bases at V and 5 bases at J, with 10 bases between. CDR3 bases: TGTGCCAGTAGTATCGACCTTGAGGAGACCCAGTACTTC. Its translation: CASSIDLEETQYF.

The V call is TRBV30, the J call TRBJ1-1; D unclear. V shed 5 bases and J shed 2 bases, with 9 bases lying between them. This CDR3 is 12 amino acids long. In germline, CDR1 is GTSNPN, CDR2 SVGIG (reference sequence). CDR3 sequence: CAWAPGNTEAFF. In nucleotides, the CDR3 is TGTGCCTGGGCACCGGGTAACACTGAAGCTTTCTTT. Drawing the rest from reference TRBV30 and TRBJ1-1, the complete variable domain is SQTIHQWPATLVQPVGSPLSLECTVEGTSNPNLYWYRQAAGRGLQLLFYSVGIGQISSEVPQNLSASRPQDRQFILSSKKLLLSDSGFYLCAWAPGNTEAFFGQGTRLTVV.

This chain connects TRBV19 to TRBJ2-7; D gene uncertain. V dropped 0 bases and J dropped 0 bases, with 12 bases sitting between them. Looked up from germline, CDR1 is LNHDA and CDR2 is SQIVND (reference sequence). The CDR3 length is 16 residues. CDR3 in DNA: TGTGCCAGTAGTATAGAAGGATTCTTATCCTCCTACGAGCAGTACTTC. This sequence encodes CASSIEGFLSSYEQYF.

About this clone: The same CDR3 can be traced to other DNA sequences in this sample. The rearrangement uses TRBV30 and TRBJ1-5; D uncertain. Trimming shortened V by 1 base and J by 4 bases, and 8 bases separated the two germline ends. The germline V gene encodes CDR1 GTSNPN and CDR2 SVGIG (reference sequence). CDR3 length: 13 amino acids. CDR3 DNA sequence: TGTGCCTGGAGTGCGGGGTCTAATCAGCCCCAGCATTTT. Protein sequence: CAWSAGSNQPQHF. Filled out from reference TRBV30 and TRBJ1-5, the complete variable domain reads SQTIHQWPATLVQPVGSPLSLECTVEGTSNPNLYWYRQAAGRGLQLLFYSVGIGQISSEVPQNLSASRPQDRQFILSSKKLLLSDSGFYLCAWSAGSNQPQHFGDGTRLSIL.

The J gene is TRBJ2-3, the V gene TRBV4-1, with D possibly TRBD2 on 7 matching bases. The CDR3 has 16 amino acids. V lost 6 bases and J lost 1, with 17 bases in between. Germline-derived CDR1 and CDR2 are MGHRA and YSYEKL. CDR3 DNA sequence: TGCGCCAGCAGTCTCGTACGGGGGGCGGGCACAGATACGCAGTATTTT. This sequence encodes CASSLVRGAGTDTQYF.

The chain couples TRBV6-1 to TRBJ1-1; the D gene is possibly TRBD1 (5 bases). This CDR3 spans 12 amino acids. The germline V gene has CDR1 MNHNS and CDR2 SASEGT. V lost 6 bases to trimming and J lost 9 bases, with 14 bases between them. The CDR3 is CASRGAGLQAFF. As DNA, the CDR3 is TGTGCCAGCAGAGGGGCAGGTCTGCAAGCTTTCTTT.

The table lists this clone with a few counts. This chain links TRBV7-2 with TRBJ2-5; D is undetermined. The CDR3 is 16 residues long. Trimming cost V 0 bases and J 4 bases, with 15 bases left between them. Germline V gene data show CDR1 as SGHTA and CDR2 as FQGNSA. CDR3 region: CASSLAGSFLRETQYF. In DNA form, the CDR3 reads TGTGCCAGCAGCTTAGCGGGCAGCTTTCTGCGAGAGACCCAGTACTTC.

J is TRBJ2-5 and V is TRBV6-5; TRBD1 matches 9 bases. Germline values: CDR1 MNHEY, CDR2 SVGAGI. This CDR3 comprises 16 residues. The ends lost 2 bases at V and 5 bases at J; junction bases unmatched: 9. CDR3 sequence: CASSYGTGWVTETQYF. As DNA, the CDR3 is TGTGCCAGCAGTTACGGGACAGGGTGGGTCACCGAGACCCAGTACTTC.